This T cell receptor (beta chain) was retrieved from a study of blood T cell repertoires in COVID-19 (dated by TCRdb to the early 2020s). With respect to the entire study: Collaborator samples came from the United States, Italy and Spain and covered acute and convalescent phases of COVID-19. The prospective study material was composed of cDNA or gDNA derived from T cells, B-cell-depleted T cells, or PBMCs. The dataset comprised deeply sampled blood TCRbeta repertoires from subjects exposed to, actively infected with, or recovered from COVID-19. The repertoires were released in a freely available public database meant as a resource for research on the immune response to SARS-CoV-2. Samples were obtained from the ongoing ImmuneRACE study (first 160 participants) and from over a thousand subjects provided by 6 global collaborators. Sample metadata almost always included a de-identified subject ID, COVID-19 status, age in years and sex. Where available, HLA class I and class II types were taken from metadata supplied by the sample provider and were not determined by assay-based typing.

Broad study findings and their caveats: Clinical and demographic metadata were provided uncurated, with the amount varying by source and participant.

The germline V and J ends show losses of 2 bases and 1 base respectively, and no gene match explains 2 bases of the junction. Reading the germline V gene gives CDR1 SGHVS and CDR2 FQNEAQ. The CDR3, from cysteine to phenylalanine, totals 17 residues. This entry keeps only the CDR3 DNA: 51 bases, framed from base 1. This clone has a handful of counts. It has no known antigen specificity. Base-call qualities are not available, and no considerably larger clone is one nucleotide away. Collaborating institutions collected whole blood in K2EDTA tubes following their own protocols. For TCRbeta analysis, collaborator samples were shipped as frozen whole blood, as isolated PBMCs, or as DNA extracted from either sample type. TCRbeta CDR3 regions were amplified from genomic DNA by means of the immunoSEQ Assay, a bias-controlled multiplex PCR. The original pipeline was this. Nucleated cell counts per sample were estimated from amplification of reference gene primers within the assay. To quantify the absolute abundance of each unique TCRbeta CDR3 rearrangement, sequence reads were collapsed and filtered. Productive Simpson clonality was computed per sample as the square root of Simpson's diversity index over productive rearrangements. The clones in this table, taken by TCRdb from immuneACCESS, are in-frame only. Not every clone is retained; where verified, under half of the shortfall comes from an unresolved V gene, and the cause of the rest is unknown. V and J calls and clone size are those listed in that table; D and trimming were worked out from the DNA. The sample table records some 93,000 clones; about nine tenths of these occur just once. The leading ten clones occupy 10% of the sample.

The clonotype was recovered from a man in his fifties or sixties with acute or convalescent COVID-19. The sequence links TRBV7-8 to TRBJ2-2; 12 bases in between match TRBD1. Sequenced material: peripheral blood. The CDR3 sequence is CASSLRDRGLNTGELFF. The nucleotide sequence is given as TGTGCCAGCAGCTTAAGGGACAGGGGGCTGAACACCGGGGAGCTGTTTTTT.